This T cell receptor (beta chain) was recorded in a study of blood T cell repertoires in COVID-19. Turning to the study itself: Acute and convalescent COVID-19 samples came from the United States, Italy and Spain. PBMCs, B-cell-depleted T cells, or T cells provided the cDNA or gDNA that made up the material.

Clones were sequenced by immunoSEQ multiplex PCR, and TCRdb holds only the in-frame ones, with some missing. The data contain around 26,000 clones, more than 70% of them singletons. The germline V gene encodes CDR1 LNHDA and CDR2 SQIVND (reference sequence). The CDR3 covers 16 residues. Deletions cut 1 base from V and 3 bases from J, with 10 bases between. The chain links TRBV19 to TRBJ2-6; D gene ambiguous. Input material: peripheral blood. This TCR was recovered from a human donor in a cohort sampled during active COVID-19. DNA of the CDR3: TGTGCCAGTAGTATAGTAAGCTACGGTGGGGCCAACGTCCTGACTTTC. Encoded protein: CASSIVSYGGANVLTF.